This T cell receptor beta chain is from a study of T cells in narcolepsy. Study-level background: Patients with NT1 or NT2 and healthy control donors were enrolled.

The method was immunoSEQ multiplex PCR; TCRdb's version includes in-frame clones alone and lacks a portion of them. The table includes tens of thousands of clones, roughly four fifths detected once. Notes on this clone: Its antigen is unknown.

Germline loops: CDR1 LGHNA, CDR2 YSLEER. The V and J ends lost 0 bases and 3 bases, in that order; junction bases with no gene match: 3. The length of the CDR3 is 16 residues. Study-wide findings and caveats: Healthy controls reportedly lacked the autoreactive clonotypes serially found in patients' blood. No autoreactive T cell clone sequences appeared in some memory CD4+ repertoires. Comparing one patient's CSF and blood CD4+ clonotypes highlighted HCRT- and TRIB2-specific autoreactive clonotypes.

This chain connects TRBV4-3 to TRBJ2-3, with 10 bases fitting TRBD2. This clonotype was obtained from a human donor in good health. The sequenced sample consisted of memory (CD45RA-) CD4+ T cells from blood. The CDR3 region is CASSQEASGRTDTQYF. CDR3 nucleotide sequence: TGCGCCAGCAGCCAAGAGGCTAGCGGGAGAACAGATACGCAGTATTTT.